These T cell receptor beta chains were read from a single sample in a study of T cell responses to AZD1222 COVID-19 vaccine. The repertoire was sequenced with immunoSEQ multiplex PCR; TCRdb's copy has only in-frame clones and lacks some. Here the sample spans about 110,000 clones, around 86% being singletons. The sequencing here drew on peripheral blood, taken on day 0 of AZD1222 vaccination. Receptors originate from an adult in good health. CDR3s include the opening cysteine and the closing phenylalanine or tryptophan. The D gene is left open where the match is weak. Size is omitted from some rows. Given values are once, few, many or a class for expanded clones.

cdr3_nt: TGTGCTAGTGGTTTGGTACTATTAGCGGGGACAAGGAGAGATACGCAGTATTTT; cdr3_aa: CASGLVLLAGTRRDTQYF; v_call: TRBV12-5; clone_size: .; d_call: TRBD2; j_call: TRBJ2-3
cdr3_nt: TGCGCCAGCAGCTCCAAGAGGGCGGTGGGGGACAATGAGCAGTTCTTC; cdr3_aa: CASSSKRAVGDNEQFF; v_call: TRBV4-1; clone_size: .; d_call: .; j_call: TRBJ2-1
cdr3_nt: TGTGCCAGCAGGGGCAGGGGACAACCTGAAGCTTTCTTT; cdr3_aa: CASRGRGQPEAFF; v_call: TRBV2; clone_size: .; d_call: .; j_call: TRBJ1-1
cdr3_nt: TGTGCCAGCAGTTCCCAGCGGACGGCCGCCTACGAGCAGTACTTC; cdr3_aa: CASSSQRTAAYEQYF; v_call: TRBV6-5; clone_size: .; d_call: .; j_call: TRBJ2-7
cdr3_nt: TGTGCCAGCAGCTCGATAGCGGGGGAGACCTACGAGCAGTACTTC; cdr3_aa: CASSSIAGETYEQYF; v_call: TRBV5-5; clone_size: .; d_call: TRBD2; j_call: TRBJ2-7
cdr3_nt: TGTGCCAGTAGTATTGGGGACAGGGGGCTGAACACCATATATTTT; cdr3_aa: CASSIGDRGLNTIYF; v_call: TRBV19; clone_size: .; d_call: TRBD1; j_call: TRBJ1-3
cdr3_nt: TGTGCCAGCTCACCAGGGGCGACAGTGGATGAAGCTTTCTTT; cdr3_aa: CASSPGATVDEAFF; v_call: TRBV18; clone_size: .; d_call: .; j_call: TRBJ1-1
cdr3_nt: TGCAGCGTTGACAGGCCCCAAGGCACAGATACGCAGTATTTT; cdr3_aa: CSVDRPQGTDTQYF; v_call: TRBV29-1; clone_size: .; d_call: .; j_call: TRBJ2-3
cdr3_nt: TGTGCCACCAGCAGAGATCGGTACACTGAATTC; cdr3_aa: CATSRDRYTEF; v_call: TRBV15; clone_size: .; d_call: .; j_call: TRBJ1-2
cdr3_nt: TGTGCCAGCAGCCAAGAAGGGGGTTTCAATCAGCCCCAGCATTTT; cdr3_aa: CASSQEGGFNQPQHF; v_call: TRBV4-2; clone_size: few; d_call: .; j_call: TRBJ1-5
cdr3_nt: TGTGCCAGCAGCCGTACGGGGACCGGGGCCAACGTCCTGACTTTC; cdr3_aa: CASSRTGTGANVLTF; v_call: TRBV7-9; clone_size: .; d_call: .; j_call: TRBJ2-6
cdr3_nt: TGTGCCAGCAGCTTACCCGACAGCTATAATTCACCCCTCCACTTT; cdr3_aa: CASSLPDSYNSPLHF; v_call: TRBV5-6; clone_size: .; d_call: .; j_call: TRBJ1-6
cdr3_nt: TGTGCCAGCAGTGACAGGACAGGGGCTAATGAAAAACTGTTTTTT; cdr3_aa: CASSDRTGANEKLFF; v_call: TRBV2; clone_size: .; d_call: TRBD1; j_call: TRBJ1-4
cdr3_nt: TGTGCCAGCAGTTCATCGACTAGCCCCACACGGCAGTACTTC; cdr3_aa: CASSSSTSPTRQYF; v_call: TRBV6-5; clone_size: .; d_call: TRBD2; j_call: TRBJ2-7
cdr3_nt: TGTGCCAGCAGCGCGACGTTTGATCAGCCCCAGCATTTT; cdr3_aa: CASSATFDQPQHF; v_call: TRBV7-9; clone_size: .; d_call: .; j_call: TRBJ1-5
cdr3_nt: TGTGCCATCAGCAGCCTCAATCAGCCCCAGCATTTT; cdr3_aa: CAISSLNQPQHF; v_call: TRBV10-3; clone_size: .; d_call: .; j_call: TRBJ1-5
cdr3_nt: TGTGCCAGCGGTAGCGCGGCTGGAAACACCATATATTTT; cdr3_aa: CASGSAAGNTIYF; v_call: TRBV9; clone_size: .; d_call: .; j_call: TRBJ1-3
cdr3_nt: TGTGCCAGCAGCGTCAACCCCGGGAGGGGCCCTAGCACAGATACGCAGTATTTT; cdr3_aa: CASSVNPGRGPSTDTQYF; v_call: TRBV9; clone_size: .; d_call: TRBD2; j_call: TRBJ2-3
cdr3_nt: TGCAGCGTTGAGGTCGGCGGGGGCCATGGCTACACCTTC; cdr3_aa: CSVEVGGGHGYTF; v_call: TRBV29-1; clone_size: .; d_call: .; j_call: TRBJ1-2
cdr3_nt: TGTGCCAGCAGTTTTGGTACCGAATACACTGAAGCTTTCTTT; cdr3_aa: CASSFGTEYTEAFF; v_call: TRBV27; clone_size: .; d_call: .; j_call: TRBJ1-1
cdr3_nt: TGTGCTAGTGGTTTGAACCCCATGACAGGGATGGTCTATGGCTACACCTTC; cdr3_aa: CASGLNPMTGMVYGYTF; v_call: TRBV12-5; clone_size: .; d_call: TRBD1; j_call: TRBJ1-2
cdr3_nt: TGTGCCAGCAGCTCCCCCGGGGGGAAGCGGGGGCTCGATACGCAGTATTTT; cdr3_aa: CASSSPGGKRGLDTQYF; v_call: TRBV5-4; clone_size: once; d_call: TRBD2; j_call: TRBJ2-3
cdr3_nt: TGCAGTGCTAGTCGGGGGGCCGATGAAAAACTGTTTTTT; cdr3_aa: CSASRGADEKLFF; v_call: TRBV20-1; clone_size: .; d_call: .; j_call: TRBJ1-4
cdr3_nt: TGTGCCAGCAGCTTATCGGGGGACACCGGGGAGCTGTTTTTT; cdr3_aa: CASSLSGDTGELFF; v_call: TRBV7-9; clone_size: .; d_call: .; j_call: TRBJ2-2
cdr3_nt: TGTGCCAGCAGCTCCGTCCGGGGGCGCAATGAGCAGTTCTTC; cdr3_aa: CASSSVRGRNEQFF; v_call: TRBV11-2; clone_size: .; d_call: .; j_call: TRBJ2-1
cdr3_nt: TGTGCCAGTAGTGCCAGCGGGACAGGGGTTAACTTTAACTATGGCTACACCTTC; cdr3_aa: CASSASGTGVNFNYGYTF; v_call: TRBV19; clone_size: .; d_call: TRBD1; j_call: TRBJ1-2
cdr3_nt: TGTGCCAGCAGCGGAAACAGGGAACCCATATATTTT; cdr3_aa: CASSGNREPIYF; v_call: TRBV5-6; clone_size: .; d_call: .; j_call: TRBJ1-3
cdr3_nt: TGTGCCTGGAGTGGGGGATCGGTGTACCGCGCACCGTACACCTTC; cdr3_aa: CAWSGGSVYRAPYTF; v_call: TRBV30; clone_size: .; d_call: .; j_call: TRBJ1-2
cdr3_nt: TGTGCCAGCTCACCACCGGTGGCACAGACTTCCTATGGCTACACCTTC; cdr3_aa: CASSPPVAQTSYGYTF; v_call: TRBV18; clone_size: .; d_call: .; j_call: TRBJ1-2
cdr3_nt: TGTGCCAGTAGTATGGGGGCCGCGTACAATGAGCAGTTCTTC; cdr3_aa: CASSMGAAYNEQFF; v_call: TRBV19; clone_size: once; d_call: .; j_call: TRBJ2-1
cdr3_nt: TGTGCCAGCAGCCCAGGACCGCGAACAGGGGGTGGACACATTCAGTACTTC; cdr3_aa: CASSPGPRTGGGHIQYF; v_call: TRBV7-2; clone_size: .; d_call: TRBD1; j_call: TRBJ2-4
cdr3_nt: TGTGCCTGGAGTAACAGGGGAAGGAGCACTGAAGCTTTCTTT; cdr3_aa: CAWSNRGRSTEAFF; v_call: TRBV30; clone_size: few; d_call: TRBD1; j_call: TRBJ1-1
cdr3_nt: TGTGCCATCAGTCCGACAGCTCATCCAAACATTCAGTACTTC; cdr3_aa: CAISPTAHPNIQYF; v_call: TRBV10-3; clone_size: .; d_call: .; j_call: TRBJ2-4
cdr3_nt: TGTGCCAGCAGACTCCCGACAGGGATGAACACTGAAGCTTTCTTT; cdr3_aa: CASRLPTGMNTEAFF; v_call: TRBV6-5; clone_size: once; d_call: TRBD1; j_call: TRBJ1-1
cdr3_nt: TGTGCCAGTAGTATGCCACGGGGGCGGAACTATGGCTACACCTTC; cdr3_aa: CASSMPRGRNYGYTF; v_call: TRBV19; clone_size: .; d_call: .; j_call: TRBJ1-2
cdr3_nt: TGTGCCAGTAGTATAGTATTGACAGGTCCCTATGGCTACACCTTC; cdr3_aa: CASSIVLTGPYGYTF; v_call: TRBV19; clone_size: .; d_call: .; j_call: TRBJ1-2
cdr3_nt: TGTGCCGGGGCGGTGGAGGAAACGCAGTATTTT; cdr3_aa: CAGAVEETQYF; v_call: TRBV7-9; clone_size: .; d_call: .; j_call: TRBJ2-3
cdr3_nt: TGTGCCAGCAGTCAGGACAGGGGGACGGGCAGGACCCAGTACTTC; cdr3_aa: CASSQDRGTGRTQYF; v_call: TRBV9; clone_size: .; d_call: TRBD1; j_call: TRBJ2-5
cdr3_nt: TGTGCCAGCAGTAGGAGGGAAGAGTATGGCTACACCTTC; cdr3_aa: CASSRREEYGYTF; v_call: TRBV2; clone_size: .; d_call: .; j_call: TRBJ1-2
cdr3_nt: TGCGCCAGCAGCCGGATCGGAACAGGGATTGGCTACACCTTC; cdr3_aa: CASSRIGTGIGYTF; v_call: TRBV4-1; clone_size: .; d_call: .; j_call: TRBJ1-2
cdr3_nt: TGTGCCAGCAGATTTCTCCGGGACAGTCCCAATGAGCAGTTCTTC; cdr3_aa: CASRFLRDSPNEQFF; v_call: TRBV5-8; clone_size: .; d_call: TRBD1; j_call: TRBJ2-1
cdr3_nt: TGTGCCATCAGTGACCGGAGCAATGAGCAGTTCTTC; cdr3_aa: CAISDRSNEQFF; v_call: TRBV10-3; clone_size: .; d_call: .; j_call: TRBJ2-1
cdr3_nt: TGTGCCAGCTCACTCTCTAGCGGGGGGGCGACCTACGAGCAGTACTTC; cdr3_aa: CASSLSSGGATYEQYF; v_call: TRBV18; clone_size: .; d_call: TRBD2; j_call: TRBJ2-7
cdr3_nt: TGCGCCAGCAGCCAAGCCTTTACCGGGACAGGGGACGAGCAGTACTTC; cdr3_aa: CASSQAFTGTGDEQYF; v_call: TRBV4-3; clone_size: .; d_call: TRBD1; j_call: TRBJ2-7
cdr3_nt: TGTGCCAGCAGCCAGGTTGTCACAGGGTACTATGGCTACACCTTC; cdr3_aa: CASSQVVTGYYGYTF; v_call: TRBV4-2; clone_size: .; d_call: .; j_call: TRBJ1-2
cdr3_nt: TGTGCCAGCAGCGGGACTTGGGGCACTGAAGCTTTCTTT; cdr3_aa: CASSGTWGTEAFF; v_call: TRBV6-5; clone_size: .; d_call: .; j_call: TRBJ1-1
cdr3_nt: TGTGCCAGCAGCGTCTCCGTCACGGGTTTCTATGCCCAGTACTTC; cdr3_aa: CASSVSVTGFYAQYF; v_call: TRBV7-9; clone_size: .; d_call: .; j_call: TRBJ2-5
cdr3_nt: TGTGCCAGCTCACCCGGGACAGGGCGATATGGCTACACCTTC; cdr3_aa: CASSPGTGRYGYTF; v_call: TRBV18; clone_size: .; d_call: TRBD1; j_call: TRBJ1-2
cdr3_nt: TGTGCCAGCACCGAAGGCGTGAGGGAAAAACTGTTTTTT; cdr3_aa: CASTEGVREKLFF; v_call: TRBV2; clone_size: .; d_call: .; j_call: TRBJ1-4
cdr3_nt: TGTGCCAGCTCGGAAGATCAGGGCTTAGGGCAGTACTTC; cdr3_aa: CASSEDQGLGQYF; v_call: TRBV18; clone_size: .; d_call: .; j_call: TRBJ2-7
cdr3_nt: TGTGCCAGCAGGCCCCATTCTCGGGAGACCCAGTACTTC; cdr3_aa: CASRPHSRETQYF; v_call: TRBV2; clone_size: .; d_call: .; j_call: TRBJ2-5
cdr3_nt: TGTGCCAGCAGTTACTCGACCGGCAGGGAACGGCAGTACTTC; cdr3_aa: CASSYSTGRERQYF; v_call: TRBV6-5; clone_size: .; d_call: .; j_call: TRBJ2-7
cdr3_nt: TGTGCCAGCAGCTTAGGGCTGGCCGGGTTCTCTGGAAACACCATATATTTT; cdr3_aa: CASSLGLAGFSGNTIYF; v_call: TRBV7-9; clone_size: .; d_call: .; j_call: TRBJ1-3
cdr3_nt: TGCGCCAGCAGCCCCGACGGCCAGGGGACATATGGCTACACCTTC; cdr3_aa: CASSPDGQGTYGYTF; v_call: TRBV4-3; clone_size: .; d_call: .; j_call: TRBJ1-2
cdr3_nt: TGTGCCAGTAGTTCGAGGCGGGGGCCGCCTAATGAAAAACTGTTTTTT; cdr3_aa: CASSSRRGPPNEKLFF; v_call: TRBV19; clone_size: .; d_call: .; j_call: TRBJ1-4
cdr3_nt: TGTGCCAGCAGCCGAGAAACTACGAACACAGATACGCAGTATTTT; cdr3_aa: CASSRETTNTDTQYF; v_call: TRBV4-2; clone_size: .; d_call: .; j_call: TRBJ2-3
cdr3_nt: TGTGCCAGCACCCCCTGGTCCAGGGGAGGCTACACCTTC; cdr3_aa: CASTPWSRGGYTF; v_call: TRBV6-5; clone_size: .; d_call: .; j_call: TRBJ1-2
cdr3_nt: TGTGCCAGCAGACACCCGCCCGGGTCACCCCTCCACTTT; cdr3_aa: CASRHPPGSPLHF; v_call: TRBV6-4; clone_size: once; d_call: .; j_call: TRBJ1-6